This T cell receptor (beta chain) is drawn from a study of tumor-infiltrating lymphocytes in localized non-small cell lung cancer. General study points: Immunotypes IM1 and IM2 had similar TCR-derived T-cell fractions. Different pieces of the same tissue were used for each assay.

Some clones are missing from TCRdb's copy, which holds only in-frame ones; the method was immunoSEQ multiplex PCR. The repertoire holds thousands of clones, about 74% seen once, with roughly 4.8% in the top ten. In regard to this clone: Its target is not known.

Germline V gives CDR1 MNHEY, CDR2 SVGAGI. Trimming at V came to 5 bases and at J to 5 bases, leaving 8 bases not matched to a gene. CDR3 length equals 15 residues. The source of this sequence is a human donor with non-small cell lung cancer. The sample comprised uninvolved lung tissue not adjacent to the tumor. This chain uses TRBV6-5 with TRBJ2-7; 11 nucleotides match TRBD1. CDR3 region: CASSRGTGGNHEQYF. CDR3 nucleotide sequence: TGTGCCAGCAGTCGAGGGACAGGGGGTAACCACGAGCAGTACTTC.